This TCR beta chain stems from a study of T cells after yellow fever vaccination. Overall study: Each of the EM, EMRA, CM and Tscm memory subsets was sorted based on CD3, CD45RA, CCR7 and CD95. Those fractions that held only low numbers of cells were prepared using the SMART-Seq v4 Ultra Low Input RNA kit.

Notes on the study in general: Most clones from primary vaccination were detected again post-booster (just under 97% CD4, roughly 90% CD8).

Trimming pared 5 bases from V and 6 bases from J, leaving 10 bases between. Germline assignment: CDR1 SEHNR and CDR2 FQNEAQ (reference sequence). The CDR3 spans 12 residues. In TCRdb, the 5' RACE reads were re-called with MiXCR into one record per CDR3 protein. The repertoire holds over 45,000 distinct CDR3 sequences, with 5.7% as singletons. The specimen was PBMCs, either bulk or a sorted T-cell subset (CD4+, CD8+, memory, or dextramer-sorted; not recorded which), collected on the day of the yellow fever booster vaccination. This clonotype originated in a man between 18 and 29 years old who received the YFV17D yellow fever vaccine. The rearrangement uses TRBV7-9 and TRBJ1-1; D is unclear. As DNA, the CDR3 is TGTGCCAGCAGCCCCCGGGAAGCTGAAGCTTTCTTT. It encodes CASSPREAEAFF.